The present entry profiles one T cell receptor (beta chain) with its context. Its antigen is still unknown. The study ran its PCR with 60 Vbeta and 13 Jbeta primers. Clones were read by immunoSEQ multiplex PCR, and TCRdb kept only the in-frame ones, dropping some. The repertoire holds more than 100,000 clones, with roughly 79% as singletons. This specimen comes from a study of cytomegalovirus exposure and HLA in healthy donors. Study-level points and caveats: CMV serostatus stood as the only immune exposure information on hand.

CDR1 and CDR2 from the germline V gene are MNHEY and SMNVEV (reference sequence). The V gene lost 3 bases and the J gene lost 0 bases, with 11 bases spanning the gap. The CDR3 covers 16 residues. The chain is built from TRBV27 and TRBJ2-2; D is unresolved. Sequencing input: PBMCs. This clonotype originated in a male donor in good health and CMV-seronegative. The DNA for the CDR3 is TGTGCCAGCAGTTTCCTCCCCCCCCCGAACACCGGGGAGCTGTTTTTT. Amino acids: CASSFLPPPNTGELFF.